These 17 T cell receptor beta chains originate from one sample sequenced in a study of T cells in Graves' hyperthyroidism and ophthalmopathy. Regions amplified from RNA transcripts were the TCR beta CDR3 regions. Researchers ran a first-round RT-PCR on the TCR CDR3 using the HTBI primer set. TCRdb processed the multiplex PCR reads anew with MiXCR; each CDR3 protein has one entry. In the table there are about 480,000 distinct CDR3 sequences, 13% to 15% of which are singletons. The sample was blood. These receptors came from a woman under 30 with Graves' hyperthyroidism.

The chain has TRBV5-1 and TRBJ2-3; weak D call: TRBD2 (6 bases). V lost 7 bases, J lost 2 bases, and 14 bases lay in between. Per germline, CDR1 SGHRS and CDR2 YFSETQ. The CDR3 runs to 14 residues. The CDR3 DNA reads TGCGCCAGCGCCTTAGGGAGGACCACAGATACGCAGTATTTT. It codes for CASALGRTTDTQYF.

A few counts support this clonotype. The V and J genes are TRBV20-1 and TRBJ2-2; D is perhaps TRBD1 or TRBD2 (7 bases each). The CDR3 consists of 15 residues. V gave up 5 bases and J gave up 2 bases, with 15 bases separating them. The germline V gene has CDR1 DFQATT and CDR2 SNEGSKA (reference sequence). The CDR3 is CSAPRGGGNTGELFF. The CDR3, as DNA: TGCAGTGCTCCCAGGGGGGGGGGAAACACCGGGGAGCTGTTTTTT.

At least ten counts were recorded for this clonotype. The chain couples TRBV12-5 to TRBJ2-2; the match to TRBD2 covers 15 bases. Trimming took 6 bases from V and 4 from J; bases not matched to a gene: 9. This CDR3 spans 18 amino acids. Germline V lookup: CDR1 LGHNT, CDR2 FRNRAP. CDR3 sequence: CASGHGLAGGPSTGELFF. The CDR3 bases are TGTGCTAGTGGCCACGGACTAGCGGGAGGGCCTAGCACCGGGGAGCTGTTTTTT. Full variable domain (outside the CDR3, taken from reference TRBV12-5 and TRBJ2-2): DARVTQTPRHKVTEMGQEVTMRCQPILGHNTVFWYRQTMMQGLELLAYFRNRAPLDDSGMPKDRFSAEMPDATLATLKIQPSEPRDSAVYFCASGHGLAGGPSTGELFFGEGSRLTVL.

The gene calls are TRBV5-6 and TRBJ1-2; D perhaps matches TRBD1 (5 bases). Germline CDR1 reads SGHDT; CDR2 reads YYEEEE. V was shortened by 0 bases and J by 4 bases, with 13 bases between the two germline ends. CDR3 length equals 15 residues. DNA for the CDR3: TGTGCCAGCAGCTTGGTCGGGGCTGGGGGCTATGGCTACACCTTC. Protein sequence: CASSLVGAGGYGYTF. Complete variable domain (other parts from reference TRBV5-6 and TRBJ1-2): DAGVTQSPTHLIKTRGQQVTLRCSPKSGHDTVSWYQQALGQGPQFIFQYYEEEERQRGNFPDRFSGHQFPNYSSELNVNALLLGDSALYLCASSLVGAGGYGYTFGSGTRLTVV.

This clonotype was recorded many times. The chain carries TRBV11-3 and TRBJ1-6, with TRBD1 matching over 8 bases. J lost 7 bases, V lost 3 bases, and 2 bases had no gene match. Germline loops: CDR1 SGHNT, CDR2 YENEEA. CDR3 length: 14 amino acids. This CDR3 reads CASSFTGGNSPLHF. CDR3 nucleotides: TGTGCCAGCAGCTTTACAGGGGGGAATTCACCCCTCCACTTT.

At least ten counts were recorded for this clonotype. J is TRBJ1-2 and V is TRBV2; the D is unclear. CDR3 length equals 12 residues. Per germline, CDR1 SNHLY and CDR2 FYNNEI. Trimming took 6 bases from V and 3 from J, leaving 8 bases between them. The CDR3 spells CASSSDDYGYTF. In DNA, the CDR3 is TGTGCCAGCAGCTCCGACGACTATGGCTACACCTTC.

In this sample, this clonotype turned up many times. The V and J genes are TRBV9 and TRBJ2-1, with TRBD1 identical over 8 bases. The germline V gene has CDR1 SGDLS and CDR2 YYNGEE. After removal of 2 bases from V and 6 bases from J, the junction contained 4 bases not matched to a gene. This CDR3 is 14 amino acids long. CDR3 bases: TGTGCCAGCAGCGTGACAGGGGCAAGCAATGAGCAGTTCTTC. Its translation: CASSVTGASNEQFF.

This clonotype was counted at least ten times. The V call is TRBV12-3 or TRBV12-4, the J call TRBJ2-2, with D possibly TRBD1 on 5 matching bases. V lost 3 bases, J lost 0 bases, and 8 bases lay in between. This CDR3 region has 15 residues. The CDR3 is CASSFAGTNTGELFF. CDR3 sequence (DNA): TGTGCCAGCAGTTTTGCAGGGACGAACACCGGGGAGCTGTTTTTT.

This clonotype was picked up many times. The chain uses TRBV7-2 and TRBJ2-7; the D gene is possibly TRBD2 (5 bases). Deletions cut 0 bases from V and 5 bases from J, with 14 bases between. Germline CDR1 reads SGHTA; CDR2 reads FQGNSA. The CDR3 is 15 amino acids. The CDR3 region has the DNA TGTGCCAGCAGCTTAGCGGGTCGGGCTAGCAACGAGCAGTACTTC. Translating gives CASSLAGRASNEQYF. The whole variable domain, filled in from reference TRBV7-2 and TRBJ2-7, reads GAGVSQSPSNKVTEKGKDVELRCDPISGHTALYWYRQSLGQGLEFLIYFQGNSAPDKSGLPSDRFSAERTGGSVSTLTIQRTQQEDSAVYLCASSLAGRASNEQYFGPGTRLTVT.

The rearrangement joins TRBV10-3 to TRBJ1-1; D gene uncertain. Deletions cut 8 bases from V and 4 bases from J, with 14 bases between. CDR3 length equals 13 residues. CDR1 and CDR2 from the germline V gene are ENHRY and SYGVKD. For the CDR3, the DNA is TGTGCCATCGGTGGTGGGAAACTCACTGAAGCTTTCTTT. Its translation: CAIGGGKLTEAFF.

This clonotype was seen ten or more times. V gene TRBV20-1 combines with J gene TRBJ2-5, with 9 bases lining up with TRBD1. V dropped 4 bases and J dropped 4; count of bases not matched to a gene: 1. The CDR3 contains 12 residues. Germline assignment: CDR1 DFQATT and CDR2 SNEGSKA (reference sequence). Here the CDR3 reads CSAMTGGETQYF. CDR3 DNA: TGCAGTGCTATGACAGGGGGAGAGACCCAGTACTTC.

This clonotype was counted many times. This chain joins TRBV7-2 and TRBJ1-1; no clear D. V lost 4 bases and J lost 0, with 9 bases in between. Germline assignment: CDR1 SGHTA and CDR2 FQGNSA. The CDR3 has 14 residues. CDR3 sequence (DNA): TGTGCCAGCAGCTCCTTCCTCGTGAACACTGAAGCTTTCTTT. The encoded protein is CASSSFLVNTEAFF.

The rearrangement joins TRBV12-5 to TRBJ2-1; D ambiguous. The CDR3 runs to 14 residues. CDR1 is LGHNT and CDR2 is FRNRAP in the germline V gene. V lost 5 bases to trimming and J lost 8 bases, with 16 bases between them. The CDR3 reads CASGPPRYGDEQFF. CDR3 nucleotides: TGTGCTAGTGGTCCCCCCCGATACGGAGATGAGCAGTTCTTC.

This clonotype was found a few times. The V call is TRBV9, the J call TRBJ2-3; D gene unclear. Germline-derived CDR1 and CDR2 are SGDLS and YYNGEE. The CDR3 is 17 residues long. With 4 bases removed from V and 2 bases from J, the gap between germline ends came to 20 bases. The CDR3 DNA reads as TGTGCCAGCAGCCCGCCCCTAGGACGCAGATCCACAGATACGCAGTATTTT. Translation: CASSPPLGRRSTDTQYF. The variable domain in full, with the rest retrieved from reference TRBV9 and TRBJ2-3, is DSGVTQTPKHLITATGQRVTLRCSPRSGDLSVYWYQQSLDQGLQFLIQYYNGEERAKGNILERFSAQQFPDLHSELNLSSLELGDSALYFCASSPPLGRRSTDTQYFGPGTRLTVL.

The chain recombines TRBV19 with TRBJ2-1, with 9 bases that match TRBD2. The V gene's germline CDR1 is LNHDA and CDR2 SQIVND (reference sequence). V lost 6 bases, J lost 8 bases, and 11 bases stayed unmatched. CDR3 length: 15 amino acids. CDR3 region: CASRVSGRVVDEQFF. In DNA, the CDR3 is TGTGCCAGTAGAGTTAGCGGGAGAGTCGTCGATGAGCAGTTCTTC.

The chain has TRBV14 and TRBJ2-1; maybe TRBD1 (5 bases). Trimming cost V 4 bases and J 2 bases, with 15 bases left between them. The CDR3 spans 16 residues. Per the germline V gene, CDR1 is SGHDN and CDR2 is FVKESK. This chain's CDR3 is CASSLLAGPAYNEQFF. The DNA of the CDR3 is TGTGCCAGCAGCCTCTTGGCAGGGCCTGCCTACAATGAGCAGTTCTTC. Drawing the rest from reference TRBV14 and TRBJ2-1, the complete variable domain is EAGVTQFPSHSVIEKGQTVTLRCDPISGHDNLYWYRRVMGKEIKFLLHFVKESKQDESGMPNNRFLAERTGGTYSTLKVQPAELEDSGVYFCASSLLAGPAYNEQFFGPGTRLTVL.

Details on this clonotype: One junction end does not reproduce the germline sequence, and a read error may be involved. V is TRBV10-1 and J is TRBJ2-1; no definite D call. Looked up from germline, CDR1 is WNHNN and CDR2 is SYGVQD (reference sequence). CDR3 length equals 13 residues. CDR3 sequence: CASSGSLTNEQLF. The CDR3 DNA is TGCGCCAGCAGCGGATCCTTAACCAATGAGCAGCTCTTC.